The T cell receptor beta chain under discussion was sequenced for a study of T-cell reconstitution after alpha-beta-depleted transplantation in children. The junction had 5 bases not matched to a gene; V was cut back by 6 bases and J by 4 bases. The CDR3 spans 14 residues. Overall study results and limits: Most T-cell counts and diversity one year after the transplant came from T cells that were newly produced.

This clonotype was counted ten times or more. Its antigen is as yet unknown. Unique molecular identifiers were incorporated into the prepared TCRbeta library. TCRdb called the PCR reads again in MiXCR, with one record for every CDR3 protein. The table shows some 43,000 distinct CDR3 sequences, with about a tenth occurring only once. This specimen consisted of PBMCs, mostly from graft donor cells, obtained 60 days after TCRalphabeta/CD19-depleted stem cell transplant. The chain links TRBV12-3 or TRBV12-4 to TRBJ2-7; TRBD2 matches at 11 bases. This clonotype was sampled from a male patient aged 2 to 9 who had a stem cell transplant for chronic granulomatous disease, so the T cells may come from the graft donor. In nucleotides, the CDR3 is TGTGCCAGCAGAAACCTAGCGGGGGGTTACGAGCAGTACTTC. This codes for CASRNLAGGYEQYF.